A selection of T cell receptor beta chains follows, all from one sample in a study of CD8+ T cells in alopecia areata. Sequencing used immunoSEQ multiplex PCR; TCRdb keeps in-frame clones, though not all of them. Of 170,000 or so clones listed, under 60% were seen once; the top ten hold around 13%. The sample here was CD8+ T cells sorted from blood, taken at week 24, from a patient treated with tofacitinib. These receptor sequences come from a human donor with alopecia areata. Both conserved end residues are part of each CDR3. D genes are given only for firm matches. The size of a clone is reported for some rows only, either as once, few or many, or as a class for expanded clones.

TRBJ2-5 TRBV5-1 - - CASSDDVRETQYF TGCGCCAGCAGCGACGATGTCCGGGAGACCCAGTACTTC
TRBJ2-7 TRBV5-1 - - CASGAGRTSYEQYF TGCGCCAGCGGTGCGGGACGGACTTCCTACGAGCAGTACTTC
TRBJ2-7 TRBV7-2 - - CASSFTGYEQYF TGTGCCAGCAGCTTTACCGGCTACGAGCAGTACTTC
TRBJ2-5 TRBV9 TRBD1 - CASSVDGGTGSTQYF TGTGCCAGCAGCGTAGATGGAGGGACAGGCTCGACCCAGTACTTC
TRBJ1-4 TRBV15 - - CATSRDLLVNEKLFF TGTGCCACCAGCAGAGATTTATTGGTTAATGAAAAACTGTTTTTT
TRBJ2-7 TRBV10-3 - few CAISESGTTSYEQYF TGTGCCATCAGTGAGTCCGGGACAACCTCCTACGAGCAGTACTTC
TRBJ2-7 TRBV7-7 - - CASTLRPSYEQYF TGTGCCAGCACCCTTCGGCCTTCCTACGAGCAGTACTTC
TRBJ2-7 TRBV5-1 - - CASSSQGESYEQYF TGCGCCAGCAGCTCACAGGGTGAATCCTACGAGCAGTACTTC
TRBJ2-3 TRBV13 - - CASSLVEGTTDTQYF TGTGCCAGCAGCTTAGTGGAGGGGACCACAGATACGCAGTATTTT
TRBJ2-7 TRBV5-6 - - CASSLFFRGQPYEQYF TGTGCCAGCAGCTTGTTTTTCCGAGGACAGCCCTACGAGCAGTACTTC
TRBJ1-1 TRBV6-1 - - CASMEGLGTEAFF TGTGCCAGCATGGAGGGGTTGGGCACTGAAGCTTTCTTT
TRBJ2-2 TRBV25-1 - - CASSGSWSITGELFF TGTGCCAGCAGTGGCAGCTGGAGCATTACGGGGGAGCTGTTTTTT
TRBJ1-1 TRBV6-5 - - CASSYSGTGGAFF TGTGCCAGCAGTTACTCGGGGACGGGGGGAGCTTTCTTT
TRBJ2-3 TRBV7-6 - - CASSLWKASTDTQYF TGTGCCAGCAGCCTCTGGAAGGCTAGCACAGATACGCAGTATTTT
TRBJ1-1 TRBV6-6 - - CASSSAGLEAFF TGTGCCAGCAGCTCAGCGGGGTTGGAAGCTTTCTTT
TRBJ1-2 TRBV6-5 - - CASSYAREDYGYTF TGTGCCAGCAGTTACGCCAGGGAGGACTATGGCTACACCTTC
TRBJ2-3 TRBV5-6 - - CASSLDRVDTQYF TGTGCCAGCAGCTTGGACAGGGTGGATACGCAGTATTTT
TRBJ2-1 TRBV14 - once CASSQKVYNEQFF TGTGCCAGCAGCCAAAAGGTCTACAATGAGCAGTTCTTC
TRBJ1-6 TRBV25-1 TRBD1 - CASRTGSSSPLHF TGTGCCAGCAGGACAGGGTCGAGTTCACCCCTCCACTTT
TRBJ1-1 TRBV30 TRBD1 - CAWSAGQGWTEAFF TGTGCCTGGAGTGCGGGACAGGGGTGGACTGAAGCTTTCTTT
TRBJ1-2 TRBV23-1 - - CASTRKGVDYGYTF TGCGCCAGCACCAGGAAGGGGGTCGACTATGGCTACACCTTC
TRBJ2-7 TRBV28 - - CASSLSSYEQYF TGTGCCAGCAGCCTTAGCTCCTACGAGCAGTACTTC
TRBJ1-4 TRBV28 - few CASSFSAGNEKLFF TGTGCCAGCAGTTTTTCGGCCGGAAATGAAAAACTGTTTTTT
TRBJ1-2 TRBV2 - - CASVQAYGYTF TGTGCCAGCGTGCAGGCCTATGGCTACACCTTC
TRBJ1-1 TRBV7-9 - - CASTQGIAEAFF TGTGCCAGCACCCAGGGGATCGCTGAAGCTTTCTTT
TRBJ2-7 TRBV4-1 - - CASSISASYEQYF TGCGCCAGCAGCATAAGCGCCAGCTACGAGCAGTACTTC
TRBJ2-7 TRBV5-6 - few CASSLGDPSSYEQYF TGTGCCAGCAGCTTGGGGGACCCTAGCTCCTACGAGCAGTACTTC
TRBJ1-2 TRBV4-1 - - CASSQVEQTHQGYTF TGCGCCAGCAGCCAAGTCGAGCAGACGCATCAAGGCTACACCTTC
TRBJ2-3 TRBV5-4 - - CASSLAVSATDTQYF TGTGCCAGCAGCTTGGCCGTTTCTGCCACAGATACGCAGTATTTT
TRBJ1-5 TRBV5-6 - - CASSEGDQPQHF TGTGCCAGCAGCGAGGGTGATCAGCCCCAGCATTTT
TRBJ2-1 TRBV27 TRBD1 - CASSWGTANEQFF TGTGCCAGCAGTTGGGGGACAGCTAATGAGCAGTTCTTC
TRBJ2-7 TRBV6-5 - few CASSKNAGYEQYF TGTGCCAGCAGTAAGAACGCGGGATACGAGCAGTACTTC
TRBJ2-5 TRBV29-1 TRBD1 - CSVDPRTGGEQETQYF TGCAGCGTTGACCCACGGACAGGGGGCGAGCAAGAGACCCAGTACTTC
TRBJ2-5 TRBV5-1 - - CASSLAISTRGETQYF TGCGCCAGCAGCTTGGCCATCAGTACCCGAGGGGAGACCCAGTACTTC
TRBJ1-1 TRBV29-1 TRBD1 - CSAIGQGEFLEAFF TGCAGCGCCATCGGACAGGGGGAATTTCTTGAAGCTTTCTTT
TRBJ2-7 TRBV13 - - CASRVRGSYEQYF TGTGCCAGCAGGGTGAGGGGCTCCTACGAGCAGTACTTC
TRBJ2-7 TRBV9 - - CASGGTHAYEQYF TGTGCCAGCGGCGGAACTCATGCATACGAGCAGTACTTC
TRBJ2-7 TRBV7-2 - once CASSPSWDHYEQYF TGTGCCAGCAGTCCTTCGTGGGACCACTACGAGCAGTACTTC
TRBJ2-1 TRBV15 - - CATSRDSRKEQFF TGTGCCACCAGCAGAGATTCGAGAAAAGAGCAGTTCTTC
TRBJ2-7 TRBV4-1 - few CASSHKGRGDYEQYF TGCGCCAGCAGCCACAAGGGCCGGGGTGACTACGAGCAGTACTTC
TRBJ2-3 TRBV23-1 - - CASSQSAYATDTQYF TGCGCCAGCAGTCAATCGGCATACGCCACAGATACGCAGTATTTT
TRBJ2-1 TRBV15 - - CATSPGSSNEQFF TGTGCCACCAGTCCAGGGAGCAGCAATGAGCAGTTCTTC
TRBJ1-1 TRBV5-1 TRBD1 - CASTNRGVNTEAFF TGCGCCAGCACCAACAGGGGAGTGAACACTGAAGCTTTCTTT
TRBJ1-1 TRBV30 - few CAWSPSGMNTEAFF TGTGCCTGGAGTCCTTCAGGGATGAACACTGAAGCTTTCTTT
TRBJ2-5 TRBV6-5 - - CASSLWDQETQYF TGTGCCAGCAGTTTATGGGACCAAGAGACCCAGTACTTC
TRBJ2-7 TRBV11-2 - - CASSGFAYEQYF TGTGCCAGCAGCGGGTTCGCCTACGAGCAGTACTTC
TRBJ1-1 TRBV27 - - CASSQGFTEAFF TGTGCCAGCAGTCAGGGATTCACTGAAGCTTTCTTT
TRBJ1-6 TRBV2 - - CASARDNNSPLHF TGTGCCAGTGCCCGGGACAATAATTCACCCCTCCACTTT
TRBJ1-1 TRBV9 - - CASSPAIAQKINTEAFF TGTGCCAGCAGCCCAGCCATAGCCCAAAAGATAAACACTGAAGCTTTCTTT
TRBJ1-3 TRBV29-1 - few CSVVWGPSGNTIYF TGCAGCGTTGTTTGGGGGCCCTCTGGAAACACCATATATTTT
TRBJ2-1 TRBV11-2 TRBD2 - CASSLVAGSSYNEQFF TGTGCCAGCAGCTTAGTAGCGGGCAGCTCCTACAATGAGCAGTTCTTC
TRBJ2-7 TRBV2 - - CATHLKGIDEQYF TGTGCCACCCACCTGAAAGGGATCGACGAGCAGTACTTC
TRBJ1-2 TRBV30 - - CAWSEGNPNYGYTF TGTGCCTGGAGTGAGGGAAATCCTAACTATGGCTACACCTTC